The 9 T cell receptor beta chains listed next were all sequenced from one sample in a study of monozygotic twins with inflammatory bowel disease. TCRdb processed the 5' RACE reads again and assigns one entry to each CDR3 protein, with no DNA. This repertoire comprises 300,000 to 350,000 distinct CDR3 sequences; its ten largest clones make up 2% to 2.5%. Sequenced: blood. The receptor set was obtained from a human donor with ulcerative colitis or Crohn's disease, or a healthy co-twin of an affected twin (not recorded which).

The gene calls are TRBV28 and TRBJ2-7; TCRdb outputs TRBD2, but without DNA this stays unchecked. Germline CDR1 and CDR2: MDHEN and SYDVKM. This CDR3 has 14 residues. The CDR3 is CASSPGLASTEQYF.

This sequence joins TRBV20-1 and TRBJ2-1; with no DNA, the TCRdb D assignment of TRBD1 cannot be verified. CDR3 length: 14 residues. CDR1 and CDR2 (germline): DFQATT, SNEGSKA (reference sequence). CDR3 residues: CSASPGETYNEQFF.

The chain uses TRBV7-9 and TRBJ2-7; the D gene TCRdb calls, TRBD1, cannot be checked with no DNA. Germline V gene sequence: CDR1 SEHNR, CDR2 FQNEAQ (reference sequence). The CDR3 consists of 14 residues. CDR3 residues: CASSLGQNNYEQYF.

J is TRBJ2-1 and V is TRBV2; TCRdb calls TRBD2, which cannot be checked without DNA. This CDR3 is built from 14 residues. CDR1 SNHLY and CDR2 FYNNEI come from the germline V gene. The CDR3 reads CASQGYLEGNEQFF.

This sequence joins TRBV10-3 and TRBJ1-2; with no DNA, the TCRdb D assignment of TRBD1 cannot be verified. In germline, CDR1 is ENHRY, CDR2 SYGVKD. This CDR3 spans 14 amino acids. The chain's CDR3 is CAINDRVANYGYTF.

The V and J genes are TRBV12-3 or TRBV12-4 and TRBJ1-6; TCRdb lists TRBD1, though no DNA is available to test this call. This CDR3 comprises 14 residues. This CDR3 reads CASSLQGQNSPLHF.

This rearrangement joins TRBV28 to TRBJ1-3; TCRdb gives TRBD1 as the D gene, but with no DNA this cannot be confirmed. This CDR3 spans 17 amino acids. The germline CDR1 and CDR2 sequences are MDHEN and SYDVKM. The CDR3 spells CASSPWLRDRAGNTIYF.

The chain recombines TRBV6-6 with TRBJ2-3; lacking DNA, the TRBD2 call made by TCRdb goes unchecked. This CDR3 is 14 amino acids long. CDR1 is MNHNY, CDR2 SVGAGI, per germline (reference sequence). The CDR3 region is CASRTDSSTDTQYF.

This sequence joins TRBV7-2 and TRBJ1-1. This CDR3 contains 13 residues. Germline values: CDR1 SGHTA, CDR2 FQGNSA. CDR3 residues: CASSYTMNTEAFF.